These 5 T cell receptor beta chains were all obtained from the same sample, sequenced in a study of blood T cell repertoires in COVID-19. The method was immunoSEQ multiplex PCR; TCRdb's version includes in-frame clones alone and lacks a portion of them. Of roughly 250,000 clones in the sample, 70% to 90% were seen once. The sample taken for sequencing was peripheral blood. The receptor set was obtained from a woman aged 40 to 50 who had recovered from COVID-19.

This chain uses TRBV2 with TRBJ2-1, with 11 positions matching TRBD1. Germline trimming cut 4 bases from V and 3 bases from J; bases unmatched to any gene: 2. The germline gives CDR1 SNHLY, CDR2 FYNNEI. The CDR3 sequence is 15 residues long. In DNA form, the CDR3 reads TGTGCCAGCAGTGGAGGGACAGGGGGCTACAATGAGCAGTTCTTC. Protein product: CASSGGTGGYNEQFF. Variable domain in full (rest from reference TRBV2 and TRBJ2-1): EPEVTQTPSHQVTQMGQEVILRCVPISNHLYFYWYRQILGQKVEFLVSFYNNEISEKSEIFDDQFSVERPDGSNFTLKIRSTKLEDSAMYFCASSGGTGGYNEQFFGPGTRLTVL.

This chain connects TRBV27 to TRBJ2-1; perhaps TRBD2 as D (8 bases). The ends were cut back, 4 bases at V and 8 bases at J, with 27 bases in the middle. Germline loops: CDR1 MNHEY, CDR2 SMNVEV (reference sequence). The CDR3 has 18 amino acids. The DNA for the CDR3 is TGTGCCAGCAGTTCCGGGACAGAAAGCGGGAGTAGGTCCCATGAGCAGTTCTTC. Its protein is CASSSGTESGSRSHEQFF.

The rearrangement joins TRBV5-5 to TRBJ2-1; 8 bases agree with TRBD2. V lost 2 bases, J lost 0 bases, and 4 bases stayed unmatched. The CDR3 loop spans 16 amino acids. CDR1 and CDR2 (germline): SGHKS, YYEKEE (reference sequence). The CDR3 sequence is CASSLLSGISYNEQFF. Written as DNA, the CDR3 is TGTGCCAGCAGCTTACTTAGCGGGATCTCCTACAATGAGCAGTTCTTC.

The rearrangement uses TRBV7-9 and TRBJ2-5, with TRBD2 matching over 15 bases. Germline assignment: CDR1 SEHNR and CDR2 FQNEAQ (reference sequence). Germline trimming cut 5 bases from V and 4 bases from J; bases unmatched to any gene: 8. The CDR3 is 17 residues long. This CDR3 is CASSARAGLAGGETQYF. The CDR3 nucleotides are TGTGCCAGCAGCGCCCGCGCGGGACTAGCGGGGGGAGAGACCCAGTACTTC.

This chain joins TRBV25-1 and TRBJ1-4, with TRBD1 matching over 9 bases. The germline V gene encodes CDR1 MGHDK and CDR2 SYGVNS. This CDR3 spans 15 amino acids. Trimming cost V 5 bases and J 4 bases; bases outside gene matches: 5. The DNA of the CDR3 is TGTGCCAGCAGTCCACGGACAGGGGTTAATGAAAAACTGTTTTTT. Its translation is CASSPRTGVNEKLFF.